The T cell receptor beta chain under discussion was sequenced for a study of OX40 agonist ivuxolimab in advanced cancers. Study details: Hepatocellular carcinoma, melanoma, renal cell or head and neck cancer was diagnosed in the dose-escalation patients. Past anti-PD-1, anti-PD-L1 or anti-CTLA-4 therapy was accepted, and 40% to 50% had received some.

TCRdb's table, derived via immunoSEQ multiplex PCR, lists solely in-frame clones and lacks some. The data show tens of thousands of clones, 90% to 95% seen once. CDR3 size: 13 residues. Trimming stripped 3 bases from V and 3 bases from J, with 9 bases between. In germline, CDR1 is MDHEN, CDR2 SYDVKM. Study results and limitations: Both blood CD4+ and CD8+ T cells showed clonal growth by week 6 at 0.1 to 3.0 mg/kg. Expanded clones were, on average, more numerous among CD8+ T cells than CD4+.

Turning to this clone: The antigen remains undetermined.

The TCR comes from an adult with an advanced solid tumor such as melanoma, head and neck, liver or kidney cancer. The sample consisted of CD4+ or CD8+ T cells sorted from blood, taken in a trial of the OX40 agonist ivuxolimab. This chain uses TRBV28 with TRBJ2-7, with D unresolved. CDR3 DNA sequence: TGTGCCAGCAGTTTCCGTTCCCGCTACGAGCAGTACTTC. This translates into CASSFRSRYEQYF.